The 4 T cell receptor beta chains below come from one sample, sequenced in a study of T cell changes during pregnancy in multiple sclerosis. TCRdb's copy holds only in-frame clones and misses some; the assay was immunoSEQ multiplex PCR. The sample carries about 44,000 clones, around nine tenths recorded once. The sequencing here drew on CD4+ T cells from peripheral blood mononuclear cells, taken in the first trimester of pregnancy. The receptors originated from a female donor with multiple sclerosis, enrolled in a pregnancy study.

The chain carries TRBV5-6 and TRBJ2-7; tentatively, D is TRBD1 (5 bases). The germline gives CDR1 SGHDT, CDR2 YYEEEE. CDR3 size: 12 residues. V dropped 3 bases and J dropped 8 bases, with 12 bases sitting between them. CDR3 in amino acids: CASSSGQGQQYF. The CDR3 DNA reads TGTGCCAGCAGCTCCGGTCAGGGCCAGCAGTACTTC.

The chain combines TRBV4-1 with TRBJ2-2; D might be TRBD2 (5 bases). There are 17 residues in the CDR3. Trimming cost V 0 bases and J 0 bases, with 11 bases left between them. Germline CDR1 MGHRA, CDR2 YSYEKL. Here the CDR3 reads CASSQDPGGSNTGELFF. CDR3 DNA sequence: TGCGCCAGCAGCCAAGATCCAGGAGGATCGAACACCGGGGAGCTGTTTTTT.

V is TRBV10-3 and J is TRBJ1-5; maybe TRBD1 (6 bases). The CDR3 extends over 14 amino acids. Per the germline V gene, CDR1 is ENHRY and CDR2 is SYGVKD. The V and J ends lost 4 bases and 0 bases respectively, with 7 bases between them. The CDR3 loop is CAISGDISNQPQHF. The CDR3, as DNA: TGTGCCATCAGTGGGGACATTAGCAATCAGCCCCAGCATTTT.

J is TRBJ1-2 and V is TRBV19, with 7 positions matching TRBD1. Trimming took 3 bases from V and 3 from J; bases not matched to a gene: 1. Germline V gene data show CDR1 as LNHDA and CDR2 as SQIVND (reference sequence). The CDR3 spans 13 residues. The CDR3, as DNA: TGTGCCAGTAGTATCGGACAGGACTATGGCTACACCTTC. Protein product: CASSIGQDYGYTF. Supplemented by reference TRBV19 and TRBJ1-2, the full variable domain reads DGGITQSPKYLFRKEGQNVTLSCEQNLNHDAMYWYRQDPGQGLRLIYYSQIVNDFQKGDIAEGYSVSREKKESFPLTVTSAQKNPTAFYLCASSIGQDYGYTFGSGTRLTVV.